Listed here is a single TCR beta chain. Produced via immunoSEQ multiplex PCR; TCRdb's table is partial and in-frame only. The sample consists of 95,000 to 120,000 clones, roughly 90% of them appearing once. The data belong to a study of Tregs in tolerant kidney transplant recipients. The ends lost 1 base at V and 6 bases at J; junction bases unmatched: 7. Germline assignment: CDR1 MGHRA and CDR2 YSYEKL. The CDR3 extends over 16 amino acids. The chain uses TRBV4-1 and TRBJ2-3, with 10 nucleotides matching TRBD2. This sequence was found in a human donor who received a combined kidney and bone marrow transplant. The source was CD4+ T cells from blood, collected before the transplant. CDR3: CASSQGLAGVRDTQYF. The CDR3 DNA follows: TGCGCCAGCAGCCAAGGTCTAGCGGGAGTAAGGGATACGCAGTATTTT.